The clone carrying this TCR beta chain was observed at least ten times. No antigen is known for it. These data belong to a study of T cell repertoires in cytomegalovirus infection. Germline CDR1 is SGHTA and CDR2 is FQGNSA. The CDR3 covers 16 residues. V was shortened by 1 base and J by 2 bases, with 14 bases between the two germline ends. One entry per CDR3 protein, called by TCRdb with MiXCR from the reads. The sample lists around 450,000 distinct CDR3 sequences, around 32% occurring once. General study findings and limits: There were carriers of CMV plus the relevant HLA, and cumulative public TCR beta family frequency identified them.

The sequencing input was PBMCs. The receptor was isolated from a human donor in good health (CMV status not recorded). Some clones in this sample may be carry-over from other donors' samples. J is TRBJ1-2 and V is TRBV7-2; possibly TRBD1 for D (6 bases). The CDR3 loop reads CASSLVLQGRNYGYTF. The CDR3 region has the DNA TGTGCCAGCAGCTTAGTCTTGCAGGGGCGGAACTATGGCTACACCTTC.